Included here is one TCR beta chain sequence, with context. This sample was included in a study of T cell changes during pregnancy in multiple sclerosis. CDR3 length: 14 amino acids. Trimming stripped 2 bases from V and 0 bases from J, with 4 bases between. Per the germline V gene, CDR1 is SGHNT and CDR2 is YENEEA. Clones were sequenced by immunoSEQ multiplex PCR, and TCRdb holds only the in-frame ones, with some missing. Here the sample spans more than 65,000 clones, under 95% being singletons. V and J are TRBV11-3 and TRBJ2-2; no reliable D call. The sequence derives from a female donor with multiple sclerosis, enrolled in a pregnancy study. Material: CD4+ T cells from peripheral blood mononuclear cells, obtained before pregnancy. This CDR3 is CASSLSANTGELFF. CDR3 in DNA: TGTGCCAGCAGCTTATCTGCGAACACCGGGGAGCTGTTTTTT.